This T cell receptor beta chain originates from a study of blood T cells in healthy people across ages. Study outcomes and limitations: Estimates drawn from one million T cells were deemed to understate diversity. Compared with aged donors, long-lived donors showed fewer expanded clones, suggesting selection.

On this clonotype: Its target is not known.

The CDR3 runs 13 residues. Germline V CDR1 and CDR2: DFQATT, SNEGSKA (reference sequence). A J-beta primer mix and a sample-barcoded 5' primer were used in a second PCR of roughly 6 to 12 cycles. TCRdb reprocessed the 5' RACE reads with MiXCR, giving one entry per CDR3 protein. The sample includes 800,000 to 950,000 distinct CDR3 sequences, 25% to 35% of them seen just once. The same data also contributed to another study, on T cells of mothers and their children. From that paper: Each mother gave over 9 million TCR beta CDR3 reads; each child, a few million. Slightly higher overlap, not significant, was seen in related mother-child pairs than in unrelated pairs.

The TCR sequence derives from a woman in her forties in good health. The V gene is TRBV20-1, the J gene TRBJ1-1, with 11 bases that match TRBD1. Source material: blood. DNA for the CDR3: TGCGGAAAACCGGGACAGGGGGTCACTGAAGCTTTCTTT. This sequence encodes CGKPGQGVTEAFF.